This T cell receptor (beta chain) was obtained from a study of cytomegalovirus exposure and HLA in healthy donors. Study-wide points: It has been reported that TCR beta sequences accurately predicted the HLA-A and HLA-B alleles of most subjects. Analyses of presence and absence presupposed an approximately uniform sequencing depth across donors. Earlier results showed most TCR beta V segments being productive about 87% or about 30% of the time.

The PCR used 60 Vbeta and 13 Jbeta primers. This table comes from immunoSEQ multiplex PCR, and its TCRdb copy is limited to in-frame clones, with some not included. Of 100,000 to 150,000 clones in the sample, approximately 81% are singletons; the top ten hold around 4%. Concerning this clone itself: The antigen is undetermined.

The V gene's germline CDR1 is SNHLY and CDR2 FYNNEI. Between the trimmed V and J ends, which lost 6 bases and 0 bases, there was a span of 11 bases. The CDR3 runs to 14 residues. Donors showed nominal health when sampled, although they likely had unrecorded immune exposures. The clonotype originates from a man aged 18 to 30 in good health and CMV-seropositive. V is TRBV2 and J is TRBJ2-5, with D possibly TRBD1 on 6 matching bases. Source material: PBMCs. The CDR3 DNA reads as TGTGCCAGCAGAACGACAGGCTACCAAGAGACCCAGTACTTC. Translating it yields CASRTTGYQETQYF.